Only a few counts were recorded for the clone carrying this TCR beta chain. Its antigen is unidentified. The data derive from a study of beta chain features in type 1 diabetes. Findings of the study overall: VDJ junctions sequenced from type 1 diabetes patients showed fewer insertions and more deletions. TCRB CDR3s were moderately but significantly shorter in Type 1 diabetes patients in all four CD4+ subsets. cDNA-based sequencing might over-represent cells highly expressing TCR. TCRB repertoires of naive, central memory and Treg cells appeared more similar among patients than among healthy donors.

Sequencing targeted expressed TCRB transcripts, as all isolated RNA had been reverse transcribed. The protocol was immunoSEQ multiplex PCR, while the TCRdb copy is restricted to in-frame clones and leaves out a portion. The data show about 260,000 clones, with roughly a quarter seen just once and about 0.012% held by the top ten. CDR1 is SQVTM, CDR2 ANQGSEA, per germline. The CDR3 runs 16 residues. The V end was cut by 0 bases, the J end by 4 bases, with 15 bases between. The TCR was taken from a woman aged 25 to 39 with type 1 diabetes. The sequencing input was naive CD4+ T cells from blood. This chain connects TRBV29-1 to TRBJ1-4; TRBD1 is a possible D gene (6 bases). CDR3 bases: TGCAGCGTTGAAGAAGTCGTACAGGGTCTTAATGAAAAACTGTTTTTT. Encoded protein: CSVEEVVQGLNEKLFF.